The 20 T cell receptor beta chains in this list originate from one sample, sequenced in a study of preoperative IRX-2 immunotherapy in early breast cancer. Assay: immunoSEQ multiplex PCR; the TCRdb copy retains only in-frame clones and omits some. The sample yields around 25,000 clones, 78% seen once. Treatment given: preoperative locoregional IRX-2 cytokine immunotherapy. The source material was lymph node tissue, sampled before IRX-2 immunotherapy. These receptors were obtained from a human donor with breast cancer.

V usage is TRBV10-2 and J usage is TRBJ1-2, with 10 bases fitting TRBD1. This CDR3 is 13 amino acids long. CDR1 and CDR2 (germline): WSHSY, SAAADI. The V segment lost 4 bases and the J segment 6 bases; nucleotides outside the gene matches: 2. CDR3: CASSGTGGDGYTF. CDR3 DNA: TGCGCCAGCAGTGGGACAGGGGGAGATGGCTACACCTTC.

The chain is built from TRBV18 and TRBJ1-5, with D unclear. The CDR3 is 15 residues long. V was shortened by 0 bases and J by 2 bases, with 8 bases between the two germline ends. Germline assignment: CDR1 KGHSH and CDR2 LQKENI. The CDR3 is CASSPPTIGNQPQHF. The CDR3 nucleotides are TGTGCCAGCTCACCACCAACGATAGGCAATCAGCCCCAGCATTTT.

This chain uses TRBV19 with TRBJ1-4; tentative D call: TRBD1 (6 bases). CDR3 size: 12 residues. The germline V and J ends were trimmed by 10 bases and 8 bases, with 14 bases remaining between them. Germline V gene lookup returns CDR1 LNHDA and CDR2 SQIVND (reference sequence). The CDR3 sequence is CATTGHPEKLFF. DNA for the CDR3: TGTGCCACCACGGGACATCCCGAAAAACTGTTTTTT.

This clone has only a few counts. This sequence joins TRBV6-8 and TRBJ2-7, with D tentatively TRBD1 or TRBD2 (6 bases each). The CDR3 runs 16 residues. V gave up 6 bases and J gave up 0 bases, with 18 bases separating them. The germline V gene encodes CDR1 MNHGY and CDR2 SAAAGT. CDR3 sequence (DNA): TGTGCCAGCAGCCGTACTGTGAGGGGGGACTCCTACGAGCAGTACTTC. The encoded protein is CASSRTVRGDSYEQYF.

The sample holds a few counts of this clone. The rearrangement links TRBV6-8 to TRBJ1-1; weak D call: TRBD1 (5 bases). Germline V gives CDR1 MNHGY, CDR2 SAAAGT. The CDR3 extends over 15 amino acids. The V and J ends lost 2 bases and 1 base respectively, with 11 bases between them. This CDR3 is CASSYRDSPNTEAFF. The CDR3 DNA sequence: TGTGCCAGCAGTTACAGAGACAGCCCGAACACTGAAGCTTTCTTT.

The chain couples TRBV15 to TRBJ2-3, with D tentatively TRBD1 or TRBD2 (6 bases each). V was pared by 0 bases and J by 3 bases, with 16 bases between. CDR3 length equals 17 residues. Germline loops: CDR1 LNHNV, CDR2 YYDKDF (reference sequence). In DNA form, the CDR3 reads TGTGCCACCAGCAGAGATAGGGGACAACTAGCTACAGATACGCAGTATTTT. This translates into CATSRDRGQLATDTQYF.

The CDR3 spells CAISPGVHVDTEAFF. For the CDR3, the DNA is TGTGCCATCAGCCCTGGTGTTCATGTGGACACTGAAGCTTTCTTT. The chain has TRBV6-8 and TRBJ1-1; D unclear. Trimming pared 10 bases from V and 3 bases from J, leaving 21 bases between. The CDR3 covers 15 residues. Germline CDR1 MNHGY, CDR2 SAAAGT.

The genes are TRBV18 and TRBJ2-3; D might be TRBD1 or TRBD2, each matching 5 bases. Germline loops: CDR1 KGHSH, CDR2 LQKENI. The CDR3 has 16 residues. V lost 4 bases, J lost 2 bases, and 16 bases lay in between. CDR3 protein: CASSRGPPTATDTQYF. The DNA for the CDR3 is TGTGCCAGCTCACGGGGACCTCCTACGGCCACAGATACGCAGTATTTT.

The count of this clone is one. This chain uses TRBV19 with TRBJ1-1; D remains unclear. CDR3 size: 12 residues. The V gene lost 6 bases and the J gene lost 8 bases, with 13 bases spanning the gap. CDR1 and CDR2 (germline): LNHDA, SQIVND (reference sequence). CDR3 in amino acids: CASSLIYGEAFF. The CDR3 nucleotides read TGTGCCAGTAGCCTAATATATGGAGAAGCTTTCTTT.

The chain uses TRBV6-8 and TRBJ1-1; D might be TRBD1 (5 bases). CDR1 and CDR2 (germline): MNHGY, SAAAGT. The CDR3 length is 18 residues. Trimming removed 5 bases from V and 0 bases from J, with 22 bases in between. The CDR3 protein is CASSTQQETSTMNTEAFF. In nucleotides, the CDR3 is TGTGCCAGCAGTACTCAACAGGAGACGTCTACTATGAACACTGAAGCTTTCTTT.

V and J are TRBV28 and TRBJ1-1; possible D gene TRBD1, 6 bases. With 7 bases removed from V and 6 bases from J, the gap between germline ends came to 15 bases. CDR1 and CDR2 from the germline V gene are MDHEN and SYDVKM. This CDR3 has 13 amino acids. The CDR3 region is CASILHQGPEAFF. The CDR3 coding sequence is TGTGCCAGCATTCTCCACCAGGGGCCTGAAGCTTTCTTT.

This chain joins TRBV7-7 and TRBJ1-1, with D unclear. From germline, CDR1 is SSHAT and CDR2 FNYEAQ (reference sequence). The V gene lost 2 bases and the J gene lost 2 bases, with 9 bases spanning the gap. The CDR3 runs to 14 residues. The CDR3 DNA is TGTGCCAGCAGCTTACCGCAGAAAAACACTGAAGCTTTCTTT. Encoded protein: CASSLPQKNTEAFF.

The V and J genes are TRBV19 and TRBJ2-6; no firm D call. Germline V CDR1 and CDR2: LNHDA, SQIVND (reference sequence). The CDR3 runs 13 residues. Trimming left V 6 bases short and J 4 bases short, with 7 bases between. CDR3 amino acids: CASSLGGANVLTF. CDR3 DNA: TGTGCCAGTAGCCTGGGGGGGGCCAACGTCCTGACTTTC.

This rearrangement joins TRBV6-8 to TRBJ1-1; maybe TRBD1 (6 bases). Trimming took 2 bases from V and 1 from J, leaving 8 bases between them. Germline CDR1 is MNHGY and CDR2 is SAAAGT. The CDR3 is 14 amino acids. The CDR3 loop reads CASSYGGPNTEAFF. The CDR3 region has the DNA TGTGCCAGCAGTTACGGGGGGCCGAACACTGAAGCTTTCTTT.

The rearrangement links TRBV7-1 to TRBJ1-6; D is uncertain. TRBV7-1 is assigned to the ORF class and has an uncertain function. This CDR3 is built from 15 residues. Trimming removed 4 bases at V and 1 base at J, with 8 bases between. The CDR3 DNA follows: TGTGCCAGCAGCTACGAGGGATCCTATAATTCACCCCTCCACTTT. Its translation is CASSYEGSYNSPLHF.

The chain recombines TRBV6-8 with TRBJ2-2; 8 nucleotides align to TRBD1. Looked up from germline, CDR1 is MNHGY and CDR2 is SAAAGT. This CDR3 contains 14 residues. The junction had 7 bases not matched to a gene; V was cut back by 6 bases and J by 7 bases. CDR3 DNA: TGTGCCAGCAGATTCAGACAGGGGCACGGGGAGCTGTTTTTT. Its translation: CASRFRQGHGELFF.

By share, this clone ranks as medium-sized. The chain is built from TRBV19 and TRBJ1-1; D ambiguous. Germline V lookup: CDR1 LNHDA, CDR2 SQIVND (reference sequence). The CDR3 runs 13 residues. V gave up 6 bases and J gave up 0 bases, with 8 bases separating them. The CDR3 DNA reads TGTGCCAGTAGACAGAGAATGAACACTGAAGCTTTCTTT. Translation: CASRQRMNTEAFF.

The gene calls are TRBV18 and TRBJ1-2; no reliable D call. The CDR3 sequence is 14 residues long. V lost 3 bases and J 4 bases, leaving 12 bases between the germline ends. The V gene's germline CDR1 is KGHSH and CDR2 LQKENI. Here the CDR3 reads CASSPGGRIYGYTF. The CDR3 nucleotides read TGTGCCAGCTCACCGGGTGGACGGATCTATGGCTACACCTTC.

This chain connects TRBV11-3 to TRBJ2-1, with 10 bases lining up with TRBD1. Unmatched junction bases numbered 5, after V lost 5 bases and J lost 7 bases. The CDR3 is 14 amino acids. Per germline, CDR1 SGHNT and CDR2 YENEEA. This CDR3 reads CASSPGTGENEQFF. The CDR3 DNA follows: TGTGCCAGCAGCCCCGGGACAGGGGAAAATGAGCAGTTCTTC.

The V gene is TRBV11-3, the J gene TRBJ2-2; no clear D. The CDR3 runs 17 residues. Per the germline V gene, CDR1 is SGHNT and CDR2 is YENEEA. V was trimmed by 3 bases and J by 5 bases, leaving 19 bases between them. In DNA form, the CDR3 reads TGTGCCAGCAGCTTTGGGGTGGGGAAACCAAGAACCGGGGAGCTGTTTTTT. As protein: CASSFGVGKPRTGELFF.